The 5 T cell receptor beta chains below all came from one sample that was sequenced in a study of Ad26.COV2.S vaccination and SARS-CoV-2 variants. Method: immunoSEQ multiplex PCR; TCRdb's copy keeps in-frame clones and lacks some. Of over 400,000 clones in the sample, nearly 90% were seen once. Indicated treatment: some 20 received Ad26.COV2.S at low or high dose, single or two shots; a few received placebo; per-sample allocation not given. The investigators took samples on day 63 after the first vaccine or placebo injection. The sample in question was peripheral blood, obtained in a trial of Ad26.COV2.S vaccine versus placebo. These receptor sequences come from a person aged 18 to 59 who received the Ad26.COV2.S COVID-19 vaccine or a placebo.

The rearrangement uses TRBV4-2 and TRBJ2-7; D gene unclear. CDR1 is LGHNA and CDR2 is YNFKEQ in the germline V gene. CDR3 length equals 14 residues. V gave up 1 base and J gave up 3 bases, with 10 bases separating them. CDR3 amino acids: CASSQGGGLYEQYF. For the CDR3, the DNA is TGTGCCAGCAGCCAAGGGGGTGGTCTCTACGAGCAGTACTTC.

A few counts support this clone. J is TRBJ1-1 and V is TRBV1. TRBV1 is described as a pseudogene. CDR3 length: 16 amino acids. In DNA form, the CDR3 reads TGCACCAGCAGCCGAAAAAGAGGGGTAGCGAACACTGAAGCTTTCTTT. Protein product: CTSSRKRGVANTEAFF.

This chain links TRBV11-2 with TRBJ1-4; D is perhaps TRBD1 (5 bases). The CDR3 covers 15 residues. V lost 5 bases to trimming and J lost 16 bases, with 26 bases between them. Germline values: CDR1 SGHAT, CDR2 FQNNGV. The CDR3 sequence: CASSTLASRGMPTFF. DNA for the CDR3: TGTGCCAGCAGCACCCTAGCATCCCGGGGCATGCCAACGTTTTTT.

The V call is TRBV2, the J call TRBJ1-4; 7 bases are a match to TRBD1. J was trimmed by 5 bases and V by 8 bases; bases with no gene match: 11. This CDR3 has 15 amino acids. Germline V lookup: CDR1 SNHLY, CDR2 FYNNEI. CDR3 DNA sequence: TGTGCCAGCCGGGACAGACCGGCCCAGAATGAAAAACTGTTTTTT. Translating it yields CASRDRPAQNEKLFF.

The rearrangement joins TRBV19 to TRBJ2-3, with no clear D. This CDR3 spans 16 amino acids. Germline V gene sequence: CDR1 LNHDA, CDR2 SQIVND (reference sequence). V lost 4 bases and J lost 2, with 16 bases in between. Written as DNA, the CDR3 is TGTGCCAGTAGTAGAGGTCTACTCATCAACACAGATACGCAGTATTTT. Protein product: CASSRGLLINTDTQYF.